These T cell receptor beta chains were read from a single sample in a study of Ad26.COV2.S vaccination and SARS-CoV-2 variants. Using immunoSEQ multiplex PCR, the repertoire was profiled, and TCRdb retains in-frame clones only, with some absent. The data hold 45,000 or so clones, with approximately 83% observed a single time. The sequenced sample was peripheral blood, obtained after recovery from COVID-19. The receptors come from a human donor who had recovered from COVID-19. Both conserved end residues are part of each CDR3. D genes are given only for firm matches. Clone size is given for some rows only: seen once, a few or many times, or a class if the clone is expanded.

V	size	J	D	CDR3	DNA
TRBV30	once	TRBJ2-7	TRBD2	CAWSRGGALGEQYF	TGTGCCTGGAGTCGGGGGGGGGCCTTGGGCGAGCAGTACTTC
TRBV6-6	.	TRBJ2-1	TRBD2	CASSPTLAGMGNEQFF	TGTGCCAGCAGTCCTACTCTAGCGGGAATGGGCAATGAGCAGTTCTTC
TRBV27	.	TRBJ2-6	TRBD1	CASSPGTGFGANVLTF	TGTGCCAGCAGTCCCGGGACAGGGTTTGGGGCCAACGTCCTGACTTTC
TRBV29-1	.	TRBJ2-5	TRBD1	CSVGLGQSETQYF	TGCAGCGTTGGGTTGGGACAGTCAGAGACCCAGTACTTC
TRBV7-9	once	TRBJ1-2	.	CASSFGGNSGYTF	TGTGCCAGCAGCTTTGGGGGGAATAGTGGCTACACCTTC
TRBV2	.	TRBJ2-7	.	CASSDPGGGTYEQYF	TGTGCCAGCAGTGACCCCGGCGGAGGGACCTACGAGCAGTACTTC
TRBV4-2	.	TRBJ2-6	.	CASSRGGASGANVLTF	TGTGCCAGCAGCCGGGGCGGGGCCTCTGGGGCCAACGTCCTGACTTTC
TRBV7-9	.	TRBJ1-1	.	CASSLASLNTEAFF	TGTGCCAGCAGCTTAGCGTCCTTAAACACTGAAGCTTTCTTT
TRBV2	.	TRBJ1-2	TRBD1	CASTTTGTAVSCTF	TGTGCCAGCACCACAACCGGGACAGCAGTGTCCTGCACCTTC
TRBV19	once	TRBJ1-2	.	CASSVQGEDYGYTF	TGTGCCAGTAGTGTTCAGGGCGAGGACTATGGCTACACCTTC
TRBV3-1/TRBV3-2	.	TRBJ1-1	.	CASSQDSVLIEAFF	TGTGCCAGCAGCCAAGATTCGGTGTTAATTGAAGCTTTCTTT
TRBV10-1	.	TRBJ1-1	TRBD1	CASRGQGAEAFF	TGCGCCAGCAGGGGACAGGGGGCTGAAGCTTTCTTT
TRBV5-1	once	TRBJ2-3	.	CASSLGRERDTQYF	TGCGCCAGCAGCTTGGGGCGGGAACGAGATACGCAGTATTTT
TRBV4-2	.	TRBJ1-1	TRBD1	CASSQDGQGTMNTEAFF	TGTGCCAGCAGCCAGGACGGACAGGGCACTATGAACACTGAAGCTTTCTTT
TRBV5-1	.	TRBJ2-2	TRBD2	CASSVGAGERTGELFF	TGCGCCAGCAGCGTGGGAGCGGGAGAGCGAACCGGGGAGCTGTTTTTT
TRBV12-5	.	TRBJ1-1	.	CASGPAQVLNTEAFF	TGTGCTAGTGGCCCAGCCCAGGTGTTGAACACTGAAGCTTTCTTT